A selection of T cell receptor beta chains follows, all from one sample in a study of cytomegalovirus exposure and HLA in healthy donors. Sequencing was performed with immunoSEQ multiplex PCR; in TCRdb, only in-frame clones are kept and a portion is missing. Among under 200,000 clones listed, roughly 80% were seen once. The sequenced sample was PBMCs. The receptors were gathered from a man between 40 and 49 years old in good health and CMV-seronegative. The CDR3 runs from the conserved cysteine through the conserved F or W. The D gene is left open where the match is weak. The size entry is marked missing in some rows and otherwise reads once, few, many or a size class.

abundance: -
d_gene: TRBD2
v_gene: TRBV18
j_gene: TRBJ2-5
CDR3aa: CASSPPLAGGPWKTQYF
CDR3nt: TGTGCCAGCTCACCACCTCTAGCGGGAGGGCCGTGGAAGACCCAGTACTTC

abundance: -
d_gene: TRBD2
v_gene: TRBV7-2
j_gene: TRBJ2-2
CDR3aa: CASSLLLGLAGVATGELFF
CDR3nt: TGTGCCAGCAGCTTATTGCTGGGGCTAGCGGGAGTAGCTACCGGGGAGCTGTTTTTT

abundance: -
d_gene: TRBD2
v_gene: TRBV10-2
j_gene: TRBJ2-3
CDR3aa: CASSSRGGLVTDTQYF
CDR3nt: TGCGCCAGCAGTTCGCGGGGGGGCTTGGTCACAGATACGCAGTATTTT

abundance: -
d_gene: -
v_gene: TRBV7-9
j_gene: TRBJ1-2
CDR3aa: CASRAGVEHGYTF
CDR3nt: TGTGCCAGCAGGGCAGGGGTTGAGCATGGCTACACCTTC

abundance: -
d_gene: -
v_gene: TRBV19
j_gene: TRBJ1-2
CDR3aa: CASSTGTYYGYTF
CDR3nt: TGTGCCAGTAGTACCGGGACATACTATGGCTACACCTTC

abundance: -
d_gene: -
v_gene: TRBV7-2
j_gene: TRBJ1-2
CDR3aa: CASSLEVGYYGYTF
CDR3nt: TGTGCCAGCAGCTTAGAGGTCGGGTACTATGGCTACACCTTC

abundance: -
d_gene: TRBD2
v_gene: TRBV18
j_gene: TRBJ2-1
CDR3aa: CASSPTSGVDNEQFF
CDR3nt: TGTGCCAGCTCACCGACTAGCGGGGTCGACAATGAGCAGTTCTTC

abundance: few
d_gene: -
v_gene: TRBV30
j_gene: TRBJ2-3
CDR3aa: CAWSVLRRGTDTQYF
CDR3nt: TGTGCCTGGAGTGTACTGAGACGGGGCACAGATACGCAGTATTTT

abundance: -
d_gene: -
v_gene: TRBV7-9
j_gene: TRBJ2-7
CDR3aa: CASSLGANYLYEQYF
CDR3nt: TGTGCCAGCAGCTTAGGAGCGAACTACCTGTACGAGCAGTACTTC

abundance: -
d_gene: TRBD2
v_gene: TRBV6-4
j_gene: TRBJ2-1
CDR3aa: CASSVAGVSYNEQFF
CDR3nt: TGTGCCAGCAGTGTAGCGGGGGTTTCTTACAATGAGCAGTTCTTC

abundance: -
d_gene: TRBD2
v_gene: TRBV5-1
j_gene: TRBJ2-2
CDR3aa: CASSLVIGGSNTGELFF
CDR3nt: TGCGCCAGCAGCTTGGTCATAGGCGGGAGTAACACCGGGGAGCTGTTTTTT

abundance: -
d_gene: TRBD1
v_gene: TRBV7-2
j_gene: TRBJ1-6
CDR3aa: CASSPRDRINSPLHF
CDR3nt: TGTGCCAGCAGCCCGCGGGACAGAATCAATTCACCCCTCCACTTT

abundance: few
d_gene: -
v_gene: TRBV7-9
j_gene: TRBJ1-1
CDR3aa: CASRQGAEAFF
CDR3nt: TGTGCCAGCAGACAGGGCGCTGAAGCTTTCTTT

abundance: few
d_gene: TRBD1
v_gene: TRBV5-1
j_gene: TRBJ2-7
CDR3aa: CASSLEWTGYEQYF
CDR3nt: TGCGCCAGCAGCTTGGAATGGACAGGGTATGAGCAGTACTTC

abundance: few
d_gene: -
v_gene: TRBV19
j_gene: TRBJ1-1
CDR3aa: CASTSPGGTEAFF
CDR3nt: TGTGCCAGTACCTCACCGGGGGGCACTGAAGCTTTCTTT

abundance: once
d_gene: TRBD1
v_gene: TRBV18
j_gene: TRBJ1-1
CDR3aa: CASSPPTGVTEAFF
CDR3nt: TGTGCCAGCTCACCGCCGACAGGGGTGACTGAAGCTTTCTTT

abundance: -
d_gene: -
v_gene: TRBV5-4
j_gene: TRBJ1-3
CDR3aa: CASRNVGGGNTIYF
CDR3nt: TGTGCCAGCAGAAACGTAGGCGGTGGAAACACCATATATTTT

abundance: -
d_gene: -
v_gene: TRBV10-3
j_gene: TRBJ1-1
CDR3aa: CAISPGRAEAFF
CDR3nt: TGTGCCATCTCGCCAGGGAGGGCTGAAGCTTTCTTT

abundance: -
d_gene: -
v_gene: TRBV5-1
j_gene: TRBJ1-1
CDR3aa: CASSGAQGLRAFF
CDR3nt: TGCGCCAGCAGCGGTGCACAGGGCTTGCGAGCTTTCTTT

abundance: -
d_gene: TRBD1
v_gene: TRBV7-9
j_gene: TRBJ2-7
CDR3aa: CASSLGTASDEQYF
CDR3nt: TGTGCCAGCAGTTTGGGGACAGCCTCCGACGAGCAGTACTTC

abundance: -
d_gene: -
v_gene: TRBV29-1
j_gene: TRBJ1-1
CDR3aa: CSVERRFGLFHTEAFF
CDR3nt: TGCAGCGTTGAACGGCGGTTTGGACTCTTTCACACTGAAGCTTTCTTT

abundance: once
d_gene: TRBD1
v_gene: TRBV11-3
j_gene: TRBJ2-2
CDR3aa: CASSPPLSGTGNTGELFF
CDR3nt: TGTGCCAGCAGCCCCCCCCTGTCCGGGACAGGGAACACCGGGGAGCTGTTTTTT

abundance: -
d_gene: -
v_gene: TRBV5-6
j_gene: TRBJ2-7
CDR3aa: CASSLRQLISYEQYF
CDR3nt: TGTGCCAGCAGCTTGAGACAACTTATCTCCTACGAGCAGTACTTC

abundance: -
d_gene: TRBD1
v_gene: TRBV10-1
j_gene: TRBJ1-1
CDR3aa: CASNQGQGKAFF
CDR3nt: TGCGCCAGCAACCAAGGACAGGGTAAAGCTTTCTTT

abundance: -
d_gene: -
v_gene: TRBV7-9
j_gene: TRBJ1-1
CDR3aa: CASRIDRRNTEAFF
CDR3nt: TGTGCCAGCAGGATTGACAGAAGGAACACTGAAGCTTTCTTT

abundance: -
d_gene: TRBD2
v_gene: TRBV15
j_gene: TRBJ2-7
CDR3aa: CATSINSGGPYEQYF
CDR3nt: TGTGCCACCAGTATAAATAGCGGGGGACCCTACGAGCAGTACTTC

abundance: -
d_gene: -
v_gene: TRBV6-1
j_gene: TRBJ2-7
CDR3aa: CASSEMRYEQYF
CDR3nt: TGTGCCAGCAGTGAAATGAGGTACGAGCAGTACTTC

abundance: -
d_gene: TRBD2
v_gene: TRBV19
j_gene: TRBJ2-3
CDR3aa: CATGTSGPSTDTQYF
CDR3nt: TGTGCCACTGGGACTAGCGGGCCTAGCACAGATACGCAGTATTTT

abundance: few
d_gene: -
v_gene: TRBV11-3
j_gene: TRBJ2-1
CDR3aa: CASSPGRRQFF
CDR3nt: TGTGCCAGCAGCCCCGGGAGACGGCAGTTCTTC

abundance: -
d_gene: TRBD2
v_gene: TRBV6-1
j_gene: TRBJ2-1
CDR3aa: CASSPGTSTYNEQFF
CDR3nt: TGTGCCAGCAGTCCCGGGACTAGTACCTACAATGAGCAGTTCTTC

abundance: -
d_gene: TRBD1
v_gene: TRBV18
j_gene: TRBJ1-1
CDR3aa: CASSQTGGTEAFF
CDR3nt: TGTGCCAGCTCACAAACAGGGGGCACTGAAGCTTTCTTT

abundance: -
d_gene: TRBD2
v_gene: TRBV19
j_gene: TRBJ2-2
CDR3aa: CASSIRSGGNTGELFF
CDR3nt: TGTGCCAGTAGTATCCGTAGCGGGGGGAACACCGGGGAGCTGTTTTTT

abundance: -
d_gene: -
v_gene: TRBV10-2
j_gene: TRBJ2-7
CDR3aa: CASSGGSYEQYF
CDR3nt: TGCGCCAGCAGCGGGGGTTCCTACGAGCAGTACTTC

abundance: -
d_gene: -
v_gene: TRBV6-5
j_gene: TRBJ1-1
CDR3aa: CASKRNQGLNTEAFF
CDR3nt: TGTGCCAGCAAACGAAACCAGGGCCTGAACACTGAAGCTTTCTTT

abundance: -
d_gene: -
v_gene: TRBV10-3
j_gene: TRBJ1-1
CDR3aa: CAYRPAGQGNTEAFF
CDR3nt: TGTGCCTACCGCCCCGCAGGGCAGGGAAACACTGAAGCTTTCTTT

abundance: -
d_gene: -
v_gene: TRBV19
j_gene: TRBJ2-7
CDR3aa: CASSIRGADYEQYF
CDR3nt: TGTGCCAGTAGTATCCGGGGGGCTGACTACGAGCAGTACTTC

abundance: -
d_gene: -
v_gene: TRBV19
j_gene: TRBJ2-5
CDR3aa: CASNPSRGSETQYF
CDR3nt: TGTGCCAGTAATCCTAGCAGGGGCTCGGAGACCCAGTACTTC

abundance: -
d_gene: -
v_gene: TRBV16
j_gene: TRBJ1-1
CDR3aa: CASSQSNSMNTEAFF
CDR3nt: TGTGCCAGCAGCCAATCGAACAGTATGAACACTGAAGCTTTCTTT

abundance: -
d_gene: -
v_gene: TRBV10-2
j_gene: TRBJ1-3
CDR3aa: CASSVTNSGNTIYF
CDR3nt: TGCGCCAGCAGTGTGACTAACTCTGGAAACACCATATATTTT

abundance: -
d_gene: -
v_gene: TRBV4-1
j_gene: TRBJ1-4
CDR3aa: CASSQPGSGPEKLFF
CDR3nt: TGCGCCAGCAGCCAACCAGGGTCAGGCCCTGAAAAACTGTTTTTT

abundance: -
d_gene: TRBD1
v_gene: TRBV7-2
j_gene: TRBJ1-1
CDR3aa: CASSAFTGTGRGMNTEAFF
CDR3nt: TGTGCCAGCAGCGCCTTCACCGGGACAGGGAGAGGAATGAACACTGAAGCTTTCTTT

abundance: -
d_gene: -
v_gene: TRBV12-5
j_gene: TRBJ2-1
CDR3aa: CASGLTPMAQFF
CDR3nt: TGTGCTAGTGGTTTAACCCCGATGGCGCAGTTCTTC

abundance: -
d_gene: -
v_gene: TRBV18
j_gene: TRBJ1-3
CDR3aa: CASSKDNTGNTIYF
CDR3nt: TGTGCCAGCTCAAAGGACAATACTGGAAACACCATATATTTT

abundance: few
d_gene: -
v_gene: TRBV10-1
j_gene: TRBJ2-1
CDR3aa: CASSTPTAPNEQFF
CDR3nt: TGCGCCAGCAGCACACCGACTGCACCCAATGAGCAGTTCTTC

abundance: once
d_gene: TRBD1
v_gene: TRBV19
j_gene: TRBJ1-3
CDR3aa: CASSAGTGAGNTIYF
CDR3nt: TGTGCCAGTAGTGCCGGGACAGGGGCTGGAAACACCATATATTTT

abundance: -
d_gene: -
v_gene: TRBV5-1
j_gene: TRBJ2-1
CDR3aa: CASSVGSPYNEQFF
CDR3nt: TGCGCCAGCAGCGTCGGGAGCCCCTACAATGAGCAGTTCTTC

abundance: few
d_gene: -
v_gene: TRBV7-9
j_gene: TRBJ2-5
CDR3aa: CASSLIPSETQYF
CDR3nt: TGTGCCAGCAGCTTAATTCCTAGCGAGACCCAGTACTTC

abundance: -
d_gene: TRBD1
v_gene: TRBV7-9
j_gene: TRBJ1-1
CDR3aa: CASSFLSQGGNTEAFF
CDR3nt: TGTGCCAGCAGCTTCTTGTCCCAGGGGGGGAACACTGAAGCTTTCTTT

abundance: -
d_gene: TRBD1
v_gene: TRBV5-1
j_gene: TRBJ2-7
CDR3aa: CASSLASRDRHSYEQYF
CDR3nt: TGCGCCAGCAGCTTGGCCTCCCGGGACAGGCATTCCTACGAGCAGTACTTC

abundance: -
d_gene: TRBD1
v_gene: TRBV18
j_gene: TRBJ2-7
CDR3aa: CASSYRDRDEQYF
CDR3nt: TGTGCCAGCTCTTACCGGGACAGGGACGAGCAGTACTTC

abundance: -
d_gene: -
v_gene: TRBV5-4
j_gene: TRBJ2-5
CDR3aa: CASSFPLSSETQYF
CDR3nt: TGTGCCAGCAGCTTCCCCCTAAGTTCGGAGACCCAGTACTTC

abundance: -
d_gene: -
v_gene: TRBV7-2
j_gene: TRBJ1-1
CDR3aa: CASSFIIGMNTEAFF
CDR3nt: TGTGCCAGCAGCTTTATTATTGGCATGAACACTGAAGCTTTCTTT